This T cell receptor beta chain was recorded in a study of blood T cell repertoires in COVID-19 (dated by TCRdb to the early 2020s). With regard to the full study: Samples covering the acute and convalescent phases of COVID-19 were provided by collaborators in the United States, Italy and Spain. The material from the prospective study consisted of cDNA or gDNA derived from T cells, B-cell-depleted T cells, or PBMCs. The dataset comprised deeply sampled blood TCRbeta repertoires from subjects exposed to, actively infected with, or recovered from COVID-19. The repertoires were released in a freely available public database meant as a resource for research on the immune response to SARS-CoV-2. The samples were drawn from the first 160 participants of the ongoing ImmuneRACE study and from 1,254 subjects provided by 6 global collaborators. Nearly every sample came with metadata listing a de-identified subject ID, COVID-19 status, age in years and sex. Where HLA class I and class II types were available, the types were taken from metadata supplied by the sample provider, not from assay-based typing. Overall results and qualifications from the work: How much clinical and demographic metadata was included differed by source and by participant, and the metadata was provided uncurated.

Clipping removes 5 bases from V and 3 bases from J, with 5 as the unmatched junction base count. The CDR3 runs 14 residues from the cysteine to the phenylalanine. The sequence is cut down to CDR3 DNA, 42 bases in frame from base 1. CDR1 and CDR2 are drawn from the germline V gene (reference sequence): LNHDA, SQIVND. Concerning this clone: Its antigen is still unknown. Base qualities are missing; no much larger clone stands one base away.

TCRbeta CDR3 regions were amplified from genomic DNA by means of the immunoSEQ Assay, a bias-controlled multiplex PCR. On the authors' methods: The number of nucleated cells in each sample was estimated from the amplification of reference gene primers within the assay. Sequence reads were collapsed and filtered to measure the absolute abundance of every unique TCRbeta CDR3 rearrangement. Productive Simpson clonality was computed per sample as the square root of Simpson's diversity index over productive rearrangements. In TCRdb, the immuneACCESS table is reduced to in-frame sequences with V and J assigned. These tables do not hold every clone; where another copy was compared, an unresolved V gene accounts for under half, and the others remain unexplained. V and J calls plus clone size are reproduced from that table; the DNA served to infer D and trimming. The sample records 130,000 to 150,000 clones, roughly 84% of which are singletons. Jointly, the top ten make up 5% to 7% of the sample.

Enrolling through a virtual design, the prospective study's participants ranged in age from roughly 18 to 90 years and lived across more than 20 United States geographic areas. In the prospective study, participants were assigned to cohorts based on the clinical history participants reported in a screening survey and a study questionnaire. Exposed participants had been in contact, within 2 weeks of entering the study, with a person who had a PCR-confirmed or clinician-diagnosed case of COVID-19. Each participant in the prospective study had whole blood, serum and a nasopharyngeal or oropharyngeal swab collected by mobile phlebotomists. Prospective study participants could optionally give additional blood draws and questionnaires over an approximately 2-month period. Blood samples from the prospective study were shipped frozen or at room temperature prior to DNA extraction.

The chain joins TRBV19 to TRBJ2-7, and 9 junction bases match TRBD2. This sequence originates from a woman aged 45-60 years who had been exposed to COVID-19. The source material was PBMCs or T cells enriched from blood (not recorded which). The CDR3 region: CASSEAGGRYEQYF. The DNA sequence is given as TGTGCCAGTAGTGAAGCGGGAGGACGCTACGAGCAGTACTTC.